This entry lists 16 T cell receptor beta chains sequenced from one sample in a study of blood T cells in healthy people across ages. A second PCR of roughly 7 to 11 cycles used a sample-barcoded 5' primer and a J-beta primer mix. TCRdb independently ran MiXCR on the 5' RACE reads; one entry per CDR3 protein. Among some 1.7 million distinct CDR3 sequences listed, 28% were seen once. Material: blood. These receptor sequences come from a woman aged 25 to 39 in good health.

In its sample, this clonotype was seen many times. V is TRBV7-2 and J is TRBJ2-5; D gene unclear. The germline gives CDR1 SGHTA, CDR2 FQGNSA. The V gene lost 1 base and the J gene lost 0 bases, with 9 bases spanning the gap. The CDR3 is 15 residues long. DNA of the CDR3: TGTGCCAGCAGCTTAGGACGGTTGTACCAAGAGACCCAGTACTTC. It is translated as CASSLGRLYQETQYF.

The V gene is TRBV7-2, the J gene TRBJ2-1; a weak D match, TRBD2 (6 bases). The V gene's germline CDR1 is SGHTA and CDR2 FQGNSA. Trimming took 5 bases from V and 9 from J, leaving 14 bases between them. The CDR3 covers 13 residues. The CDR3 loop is CASSPPGSGEQFF. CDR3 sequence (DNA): TGTGCCAGCAGCCCTCCCGGGAGCGGTGAGCAGTTCTTC.

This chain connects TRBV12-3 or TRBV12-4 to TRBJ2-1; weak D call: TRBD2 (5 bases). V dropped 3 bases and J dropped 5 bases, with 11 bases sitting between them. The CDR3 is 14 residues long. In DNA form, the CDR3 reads TGTGCCAGCAGTTTTAAGCGGCAGAACAATGAGCAGTTCTTC. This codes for CASSFKRQNNEQFF.

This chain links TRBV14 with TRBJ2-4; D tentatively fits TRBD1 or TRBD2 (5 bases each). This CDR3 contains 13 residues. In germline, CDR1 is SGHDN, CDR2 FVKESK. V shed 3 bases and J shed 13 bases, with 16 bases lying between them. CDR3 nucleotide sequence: TGTGCCAGCAGCCACGGACGCCCCAGGGAGCAGTACTTC. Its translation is CASSHGRPREQYF.

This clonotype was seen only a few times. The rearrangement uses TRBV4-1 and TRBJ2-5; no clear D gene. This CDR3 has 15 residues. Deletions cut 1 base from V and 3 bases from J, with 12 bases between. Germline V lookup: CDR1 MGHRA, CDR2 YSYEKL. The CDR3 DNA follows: TGCGCCAGCAGCCAAGTCAAGCGACCCGAAGAGACCCAGTACTTC. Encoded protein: CASSQVKRPEETQYF.

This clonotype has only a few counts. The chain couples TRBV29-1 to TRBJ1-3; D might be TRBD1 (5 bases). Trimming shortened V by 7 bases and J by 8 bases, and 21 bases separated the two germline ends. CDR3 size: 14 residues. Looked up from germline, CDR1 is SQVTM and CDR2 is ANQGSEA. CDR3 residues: CSARRGYGIDTIYF. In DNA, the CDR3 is TGCAGCGCCCGACGGGGCTATGGGATAGACACCATATATTTT.

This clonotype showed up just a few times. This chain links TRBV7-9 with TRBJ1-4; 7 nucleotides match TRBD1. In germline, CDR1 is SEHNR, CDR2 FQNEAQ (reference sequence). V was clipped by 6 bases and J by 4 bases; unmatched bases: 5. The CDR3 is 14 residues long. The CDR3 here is CASSLQGYNEKLFF. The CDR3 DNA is TGTGCCAGCAGTTTACAGGGGTATAATGAAAAACTGTTTTTT.

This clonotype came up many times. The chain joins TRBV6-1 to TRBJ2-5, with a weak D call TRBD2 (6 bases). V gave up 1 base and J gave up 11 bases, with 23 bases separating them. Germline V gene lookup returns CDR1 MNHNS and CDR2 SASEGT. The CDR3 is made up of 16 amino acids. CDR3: CASSEDELPRRAQQYF. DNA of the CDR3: TGTGCCAGCAGTGAAGACGAGCTCCCTAGGAGGGCGCAGCAGTACTTC.

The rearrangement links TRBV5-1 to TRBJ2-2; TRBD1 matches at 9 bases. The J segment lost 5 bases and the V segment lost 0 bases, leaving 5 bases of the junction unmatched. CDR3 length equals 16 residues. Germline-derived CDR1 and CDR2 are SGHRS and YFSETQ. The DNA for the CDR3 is TGCGCCAGCAGCTTGGCCCGGACAGGGGAGACCGGGGAGCTGTTTTTT. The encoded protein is CASSLARTGETGELFF.

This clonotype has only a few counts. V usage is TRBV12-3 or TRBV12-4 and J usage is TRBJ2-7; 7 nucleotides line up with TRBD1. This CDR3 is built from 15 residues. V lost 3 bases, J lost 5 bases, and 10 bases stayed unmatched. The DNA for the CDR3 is TGTGCCAGCAGTTTCAAAGGGGGCTGGGGCGACGAGCAGTACTTC. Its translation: CASSFKGGWGDEQYF.

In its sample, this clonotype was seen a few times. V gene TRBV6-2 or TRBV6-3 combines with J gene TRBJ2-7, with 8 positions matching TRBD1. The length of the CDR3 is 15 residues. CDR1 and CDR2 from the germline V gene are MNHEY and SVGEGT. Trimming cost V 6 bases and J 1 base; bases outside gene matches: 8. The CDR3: CASSAGTGYSYEQYF. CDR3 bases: TGTGCCAGCAGCGCTGGGACAGGATATTCCTACGAGCAGTACTTC.

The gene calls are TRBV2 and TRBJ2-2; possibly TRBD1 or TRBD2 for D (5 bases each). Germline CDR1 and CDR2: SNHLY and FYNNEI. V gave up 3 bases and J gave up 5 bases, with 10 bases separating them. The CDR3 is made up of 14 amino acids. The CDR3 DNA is TGTGCCAGCAGTGAGGGGGTCTATACCGGGGAGCTGTTTTTT. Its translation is CASSEGVYTGELFF. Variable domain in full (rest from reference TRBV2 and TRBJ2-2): EPEVTQTPSHQVTQMGQEVILRCVPISNHLYFYWYRQILGQKVEFLVSFYNNEISEKSEIFDDQFSVERPDGSNFTLKIRSTKLEDSAMYFCASSEGVYTGELFFGEGSRLTVL.

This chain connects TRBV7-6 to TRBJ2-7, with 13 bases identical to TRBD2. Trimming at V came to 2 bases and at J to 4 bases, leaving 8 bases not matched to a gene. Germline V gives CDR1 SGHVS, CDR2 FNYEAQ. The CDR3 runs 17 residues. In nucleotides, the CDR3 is TGTGCCAGCAGCTTAAGACTAGCGGGAGGTCGCAATTACGAGCAGTACTTC. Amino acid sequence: CASSLRLAGGRNYEQYF.

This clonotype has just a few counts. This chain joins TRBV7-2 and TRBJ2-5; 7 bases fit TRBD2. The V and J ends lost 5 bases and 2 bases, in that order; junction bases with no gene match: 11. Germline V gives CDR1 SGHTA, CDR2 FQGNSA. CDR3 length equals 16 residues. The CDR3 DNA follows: TGTGCCAGCAGCACACCTCTCCACGGGAGGCAAGAGACCCAGTACTTC. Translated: CASSTPLHGRQETQYF.

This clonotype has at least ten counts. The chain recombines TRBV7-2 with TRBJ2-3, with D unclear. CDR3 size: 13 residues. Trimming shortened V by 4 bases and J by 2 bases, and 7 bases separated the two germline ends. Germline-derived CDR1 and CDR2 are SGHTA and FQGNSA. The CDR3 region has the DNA TGTGCCAGCAGCTACCAACCCACAGATACGCAGTATTTT. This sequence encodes CASSYQPTDTQYF.

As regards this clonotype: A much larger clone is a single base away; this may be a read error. Here the CDR3 DNA reads TGCGCCGGCAGCGAGACTAGCGGGGGGACGTACAATGAGCAGTTCTTC. This sequence encodes CAGSETSGGTYNEQFF. This sequence joins TRBV5-1 and TRBJ2-1; 13 nucleotides line up with TRBD2. The CDR3 extends over 16 amino acids. Germline loops: CDR1 SGHRS, CDR2 YFSETQ.